This TCR beta chain is from a study of identical twins. TCRdb used MiXCR to reprocess the 5' RACE reads, holding one entry per CDR3 protein. Among a few hundred thousand distinct CDR3 sequences listed, roughly an eighth were seen once. CDR3 length equals 11 residues. V lost 4 bases, J lost 7 bases, and 10 bases lay in between. Germline V gene lookup returns CDR1 SQVTM and CDR2 ANQGSEA. Another study also made use of these data, one on yellow fever vaccine responses in identical twins.

This sequence originates from a woman in her late teens or twenties in good health. Input material: CD4+ T cells sorted from blood. The V call is TRBV29-1, the J call TRBJ2-5; D unclear. CDR3 sequence (DNA): TGCAGCGTTGTTAATCGCGGGACCCAGTACTTC. Translated: CSVVNRGTQYF.